Sequencing of this TCR beta chain was carried out in a study of T cell repertoires in cytomegalovirus infection (dated by TCRdb to between 2017 and 2020). Looking at the study overall: The peptide stimulations were aimed at well-studied HLA-B-restricted epitopes as well as recently identified HLA-C-restricted CMV epitopes, whose presentation resists viral immunomodulation. Donor HLA type was relevant to the analysis, as public TCR beta signatures indicated carriage of CMV infection together with the matching HLA type. Points the paper makes about the study in general: Cumulative frequency of public TCR beta family members discriminated carriers of CMV infection plus the relevant HLA type in this cohort and an independent 352-donor cohort. The ex vivo response was dominated by HLA-C-restricted CMV-specific TCR beta clonotypes, which also provided the single most frequent clonotype in two of eight donors.

Taken from the germline V gene, the CDR1 and CDR2 loops are SGHTA and FQGNSA. Including cysteine and phenylalanine, the CDR3 has 12 amino acids. The DNA shown is the 36-base CDR3, in frame from base 1. V and J are truncated by 2 bases and 10 bases respectively, leaving an intervening sequence of 9 bases. In light of the paper, this sample's treatment or condition label describes: in vitro stimulation with specific CMV peptide epitopes to enrich CMV-specific T cells. The instrument given in TCRdb is Illumina HiSeq 1500. Through fastp at Q25 and MiXCR, TCRdb rebuilt clones from the public reads, retaining in-frame beta chains. Rows with one shared CDR3 protein collapse into an entry with the most common genes and DNA. The table for this sample lists approximately 300,000 distinct CDR3 sequences; around 25% of them were counted only once. About an eighth of the sample belongs to the ten largest clones.

This clonotype turned up a few times. Its antigen remains undetermined. No per-base quality is available; no much larger clone lies one base away. This material consisted of cultured PBMCs, taken from culture after CMV antigen stimulation. Rearrangement joined TRBV7-2 to TRBJ2-1, with TRBD1 tentatively as D gene (5 bases match). The receptor's source is a human donor in good health (CMV status not recorded). Some clones in this sample may be carry-over from other donors' samples. The CDR3 loop reads CASSLTGQEQFF. The DNA reads as follows: TGTGCCAGCAGCTTAACCGGACAAGAGCAGTTCTTC.